The 32 T cell receptor beta chains given below trace back to one sample, sequenced in a study of T cell responses to AZD1222 COVID-19 vaccine. The method was immunoSEQ multiplex PCR; TCRdb's version includes in-frame clones alone and lacks a portion of them. Of 55,000 to 80,000 clones in the sample, 80% to 90% were seen once. Sequenced here: peripheral blood, sampled 28 days after the second AZD1222 dose. These TCRs come from an adult who received the AZD1222 COVID-19 vaccine.

V is TRBV28 and J is TRBJ1-1; 7 nucleotides match TRBD1. Losses at the gene ends were 5 bases for V and 4 bases for J; bases not matched to a gene: 13. From germline, CDR1 is MDHEN and CDR2 SYDVKM. CDR3 length: 16 residues. The CDR3, as DNA: TGTGCCAGCAGTACCCTCAGGGGGGCTAAGTTCACTGAAGCTTTCTTT. Its translation is CASSTLRGAKFTEAFF. The whole variable domain, remainder taken from reference TRBV28 and TRBJ1-1, is DVKVTQSSRYLVKRTGEKVFLECVQDMDHENMFWYRQDPGLGLRLIYFSYDVKMKEKGDIPEGYSVSREKKERFSLILESASTNQTSMYLCASSTLRGAKFTEAFFGQGTRLTVV.

The chain has TRBV25-1 and TRBJ1-6, with D unresolved. The ends were cut back, 4 bases at V and 14 bases at J, with 15 bases in the middle. The CDR3 consists of 13 residues. Germline V gene data show CDR1 as MGHDK and CDR2 as SYGVNS. The CDR3 nucleotides read TGTGCCAGCAGTGGTCTATCGCGATCCACCCTCCACTTT. Its translation: CASSGLSRSTLHF. Full variable domain (remainder filled in from reference TRBV25-1 and TRBJ1-6): EADIYQTPRYLVIGTGKKITLECSQTMGHDKMYWYQQDPGMELHLIHYSYGVNSTEKGDLSSESTVSRIRTEHFPLTLESARPSHTSQYLCASSGLSRSTLHFGNGTRLTVT.

The CDR3 here is CASGLGLRGAEEQYF. In nucleotides, the CDR3 is TGTGCTAGTGGTTTGGGTTTAAGAGGGGCGGAAGAGCAGTACTTC. This chain uses TRBV12-5 with TRBJ2-7; D may correspond to TRBD1 or TRBD2 (5 bases each). Germline-derived CDR1 and CDR2 are LGHNT and FRNRAP. V was clipped by 1 base and J by 7 bases, with 17 bases between them. The CDR3 spans 15 residues.

J is TRBJ2-2 and V is TRBV7-6; 8 bases are shared with TRBD2. This CDR3 is built from 17 residues. In germline, CDR1 is SGHVS, CDR2 FNYEAQ. Unmatched junction bases numbered 14, after V lost 5 bases and J lost 6 bases. The CDR3 loop is CASSERISGSGAGELFF. The CDR3 nucleotides read TGTGCCAGCAGCGAACGCATCAGCGGGAGCGGCGCCGGGGAGCTGTTTTTT.

V and J are TRBV27 and TRBJ1-1, with D possibly TRBD1 on 5 matching bases. Germline V CDR1 and CDR2: MNHEY, SMNVEV (reference sequence). V was pared by 0 bases and J by 6 bases, with 8 bases between. This CDR3 region has 13 residues. The CDR3 DNA sequence: TGTGCCAGCAGTTTATCCCCGGGGGCTGAAGCTTTCTTT. This codes for CASSLSPGAEAFF.

The chain links TRBV5-6 to TRBJ2-7; D call uncertain. CDR1 and CDR2 (germline): SGHDT, YYEEEE. This CDR3 is built from 14 residues. Trimming removed 4 bases at V and 4 bases at J, with 15 bases between. CDR3 nucleotides: TGTGCCAGCAGCGCGGACCCCTTGGAGTACGAGCAGTACTTC. Encoded protein: CASSADPLEYEQYF.

The V gene is TRBV9, the J gene TRBJ1-5, with 7 bases that match TRBD1. This CDR3 contains 15 residues. V was pared by 0 bases and J by 5 bases, with 5 bases of the junction left unmatched. Germline assignment: CDR1 SGDLS and CDR2 YYNGEE. The CDR3 sequence: CASSVAPDRDQPQHF. DNA of the CDR3: TGTGCCAGCAGCGTAGCTCCCGACAGGGATCAGCCCCAGCATTTT.

The chain joins TRBV4-3 to TRBJ2-5; 7 bases map to TRBD2. V gave up 5 bases and J gave up 5 bases; unmatched junction bases: 2. The CDR3 sequence is 12 residues long. Germline CDR1 and CDR2: LGHNA and YSLEER. The CDR3 loop reads CASSRAGETQYF. CDR3 DNA sequence: TGCGCCAGCAGCAGAGCGGGGGAGACCCAGTACTTC.

The chain uses TRBV28 and TRBJ1-4; unclear D gene. Trimming left V 5 bases short and J 7 bases short, with 14 bases between. Per the germline V gene, CDR1 is MDHEN and CDR2 is SYDVKM. The length of the CDR3 is 14 residues. This chain's CDR3 is CASSLGRVGEKLFF. The CDR3 region has the DNA TGTGCCAGCAGTCTAGGGAGGGTTGGTGAAAAACTGTTTTTT.

This clone showed up just a few times. The CDR3 reads CASSLDWDSRQETQYF. Here the CDR3 DNA reads TGTGCCAGCAGCTTAGACTGGGACAGTCGTCAAGAGACCCAGTACTTC. J is TRBJ2-5 and V is TRBV11-2, with 7 bases fitting TRBD1. Trimming cost V 0 bases and J 2 bases; bases outside gene matches: 6. The germline gives CDR1 SGHAT, CDR2 FQNNGV. There are 16 residues in the CDR3. The complete variable domain, with remaining parts taken from reference TRBV11-2 and TRBJ2-5, reads EAGVAQSPRYKIIEKRQSVAFWCNPISGHATLYWYQQILGQGPKLLIQFQNNGVVDDSQLPKDRFSAERLKGVDSTLKIQPAKLEDSAVYLCASSLDWDSRQETQYFGPGTRLLVL.

The chain combines TRBV19 with TRBJ2-7; D might be TRBD1 (6 bases). Germline CDR1 LNHDA, CDR2 SQIVND (reference sequence). V lost 6 bases and J 3 bases, leaving 15 bases between the germline ends. This CDR3 has 14 residues. For the CDR3, the DNA is TGTGCCAGTAGGCCTGGGGACAACAGCTACGAGCAGTACTTC. Amino acid sequence: CASRPGDNSYEQYF.

The V and J genes are TRBV6-1 and TRBJ1-5; D gene ambiguous. The CDR3 totals 13 residues. V gave up 2 bases and J gave up 3 bases, with 5 bases separating them. The germline V gene has CDR1 MNHNS and CDR2 SASEGT. CDR3: CASSERFNQPQHF. The CDR3 DNA reads as TGTGCCAGCAGTGAACGTTTCAATCAGCCCCAGCATTTT.

The genes are TRBV28 and TRBJ1-6; D may be TRBD1 (5 bases). CDR3 length: 15 residues. V lost 5 bases to trimming and J lost 9 bases, with 17 bases between them. The germline gives CDR1 MDHEN, CDR2 SYDVKM. CDR3 sequence (DNA): TGTGCCAGCAGTACGCCGGGGGTTCCGCCTTCACCCCTCCACTTT. This gives the protein CASSTPGVPPSPLHF. The whole variable domain, filled in from reference TRBV28 and TRBJ1-6, reads DVKVTQSSRYLVKRTGEKVFLECVQDMDHENMFWYRQDPGLGLRLIYFSYDVKMKEKGDIPEGYSVSREKKERFSLILESASTNQTSMYLCASSTPGVPPSPLHFGNGTRLTVT.

The rearrangement joins TRBV6-5 to TRBJ1-2; no clear D gene. Trimming shortened V by 5 bases and J by 6 bases, and 13 bases separated the two germline ends. Germline CDR1 MNHEY, CDR2 SVGAGI. The CDR3 loop spans 13 amino acids. The DNA of the CDR3 is TGTGCCAGCAGTCGGCGAGCCTCTGATGGCTACACCTTC. As protein: CASSRRASDGYTF.

This clone was detected only once. The chain uses TRBV5-6 and TRBJ2-1; D not resolved. The CDR3 is 11 residues long. With 4 bases removed from V and 5 bases from J, the gap between germline ends came to 4 bases. Germline CDR1 reads SGHDT; CDR2 reads YYEEEE. CDR3 region: CASSLNNEQFF. The CDR3 DNA is TGTGCCAGCAGCCTAAACAATGAGCAGTTCTTC.

The V and J genes are TRBV6-2 or TRBV6-3 and TRBJ1-2, with D tentatively TRBD1 (5 bases). Trimming cost V 5 bases and J 5 bases, with 9 bases left between them. Looked up from germline, CDR1 is MNHEY and CDR2 is SVGEGT. This CDR3 is built from 12 residues. The CDR3 loop reads CASSPGGYGYTF. For the CDR3, the DNA is TGTGCCAGCAGTCCGGGGGGTTATGGCTACACCTTC.

This chain links TRBV13 with TRBJ2-2; 11 bases are a match to TRBD2. Germline loops: CDR1 PRHDT, CDR2 FYEKMQ (reference sequence). This CDR3 is built from 16 residues. J lost 4 bases, V lost 0 bases, and 1 base had no gene match. CDR3 nucleotides: TGTGCCAGCAGCTTAGGTCTAGCGGGAGGCACCGGGGAGCTGTTTTTT. It codes for CASSLGLAGGTGELFF.

The V and J genes are TRBV24-1 and TRBJ1-2; D is unclear. The CDR3 covers 16 residues. In germline, CDR1 is KGHDR, CDR2 SFDVKD. V lost 5 bases and J 4 bases, leaving 19 bases between the germline ends. The CDR3: CATSAGRPDTFYGYTF. The CDR3 bases are TGTGCCACCAGTGCCGGGCGGCCCGACACTTTCTATGGCTACACCTTC.

The chain carries TRBV5-4 and TRBJ2-1, with D maybe TRBD2 (5 bases). The V end lost 4 bases, the J end lost 0 bases, and 11 bases lay between the germline ends. The CDR3 totals 15 residues. Germline V gene data show CDR1 as SGHNT and CDR2 as YYREEE (reference sequence). The CDR3 nucleotides read TGTGCCAGCAGCGACGGGGTTAGCTCCTACAATGAGCAGTTCTTC. It encodes CASSDGVSSYNEQFF. Looking up the rest from reference TRBV5-4 and TRBJ2-1 gives the full variable domain: ETGVTQSPTHLIKTRGQQVTLRCSSQSGHNTVSWYQQALGQGPQFIFQYYREEENGRGNFPPRFSGLQFPNYSSELNVNALELDDSALYLCASSDGVSSYNEQFFGPGTRLTVL.

The V call is TRBV27, the J call TRBJ1-4, with TRBD1 identical over 7 bases. The V gene's germline CDR1 is MNHEY and CDR2 SMNVEV (reference sequence). This CDR3 comprises 14 residues. Trimming removed 5 bases from V and 8 bases from J; junction bases left unmatched: 8. The CDR3, as DNA: TGTGCCAGCAGTCAGGACAGGAGGGGGGAAAAACTGTTTTTT. The encoded protein is CASSQDRRGEKLFF. Looking up the rest from reference TRBV27 and TRBJ1-4 gives the full variable domain: EAQVTQNPRYLITVTGKKLTVTCSQNMNHEYMSWYRQDPGLGLRQIYYSMNVEVTDKGDVPEGYKVSRKEKRNFPLILESPSPNQTSLYFCASSQDRRGEKLFFGSGTQLSVL.

This clone was observed a few times. The chain uses TRBV6-5 and TRBJ2-2, with TRBD1 matching over 8 bases. In germline, CDR1 is MNHEY, CDR2 SVGAGI. Trimming at V came to 6 bases and at J to 3 bases, leaving 3 bases not matched to a gene. This CDR3 region has 14 residues. The CDR3 sequence: CASRADRDTGELFF. The CDR3 region has the DNA TGTGCCAGCAGGGCGGACAGGGACACCGGGGAGCTGTTTTTT.

This clone occurred once. V is TRBV18 and J is TRBJ1-3; D is unresolved. V lost 2 bases, J lost 0 bases, and 8 bases lay in between. Germline CDR1 and CDR2: KGHSH and LQKENI. The CDR3 is 15 amino acids. This CDR3 is CASSPGSSSGNTIYF. In DNA, the CDR3 is TGTGCCAGCTCACCAGGTTCGAGCTCTGGAAACACCATATATTTT.

The chain uses TRBV12-5 and TRBJ1-1; D is possibly TRBD1 (5 bases). The CDR3 consists of 11 residues. V lost 2 bases and J lost 8, with 6 bases in between. Germline CDR1 is LGHNT and CDR2 is FRNRAP. The CDR3 nucleotides are TGTGCTAGTGGTTTGCGGGGGGAAGCTTTCTTT. Its translation is CASGLRGEAFF.

The chain uses TRBV24-1 and TRBJ2-5; possibly TRBD1 for D (5 bases). V was trimmed by 4 bases and J by 5 bases, leaving 10 bases between them. The V gene's germline CDR1 is KGHDR and CDR2 SFDVKD. The CDR3 length is 13 residues. CDR3 DNA sequence: TGTGCCACCAGTGACCCAGGGTCCGAGACCCAGTACTTC. As protein: CATSDPGSETQYF.

The table lists this clone with a few counts. The CDR3 nucleotides are TGTGCCAGCAGCCAAGAGACTAGCGTCTCCACAGATACGCAGTATTTT. It encodes CASSQETSVSTDTQYF. The gene calls are TRBV4-2 and TRBJ2-3; 8 bases fit TRBD2. Germline CDR1 and CDR2: LGHNA and YNFKEQ. Trimming at V came to 0 bases and at J to 2 bases, leaving 4 bases not matched to a gene. This CDR3 is built from 16 residues.

This clone occurred a few times. The chain links TRBV4-1 to TRBJ2-7; 8 bases are a match to TRBD1. Losses at the gene ends were 5 bases for V and 2 bases for J; bases not matched to a gene: 11. Germline loops: CDR1 MGHRA, CDR2 YSYEKL. The CDR3 totals 16 residues. The CDR3 nucleotides are TGCGCCAGCAGCAGACCTGGACAGGGAAGACCCTACGAGCAGTACTTC. It is translated as CASSRPGQGRPYEQYF.

CDR3 amino acids: CASSSGGGLGNQPQHF. DNA of the CDR3: TGTGCCAGCAGTTCCGGGGGAGGGTTGGGCAATCAGCCCCAGCATTTT. The rearrangement joins TRBV6-2 or TRBV6-3 to TRBJ1-5; D is possibly TRBD1 (5 bases). The CDR3 loop spans 16 amino acids. Germline assignment: CDR1 MNHEY and CDR2 SVGEGT. Trimming removed 4 bases from V and 2 bases from J, with 15 bases in between.

The chain is built from TRBV7-9 and TRBJ1-6; the D gene is possibly TRBD1 (6 bases). Germline V gene sequence: CDR1 SEHNR, CDR2 FQNEAQ (reference sequence). V was clipped by 5 bases and J by 11 bases, with 10 bases between them. The CDR3 sequence is 12 residues long. The CDR3 sequence is CASSLQGAPLHF. Here the CDR3 DNA reads TGTGCCAGCAGCCTACAGGGTGCACCCCTCCACTTT.

The chain employs TRBV18 and TRBJ1-5, with D uncertain. The V end was cut by 2 bases, the J end by 7 bases, with 9 bases between. Germline lookup yields CDR1 KGHSH and CDR2 LQKENI. The CDR3 loop spans 13 amino acids. Here the CDR3 DNA reads TGTGCCAGCTCACCAGGGTTAGGGCAGCCCCAGCATTTT. This gives the protein CASSPGLGQPQHF.

The rearrangement uses TRBV3-1 (or the pseudogene TRBV3-2) and TRBJ2-7; 7 positions match TRBD1. Looked up from germline, CDR1 is LGHDT and CDR2 is YNNKEL (reference sequence). The trim removed 7 bases at V and 2 bases at J, leaving 5 bases unmatched. This CDR3 region has 13 residues. The CDR3 loop is CASMDRFTYEQYF. Here the CDR3 DNA reads TGTGCCAGCATGGACAGGTTTACCTACGAGCAGTACTTC.

In this sample, this clone turned up once. Other DNA sequences in this specimen translate into the identical CDR3. The chain is built from TRBV5-1 and TRBJ1-1, with 7 bases that match TRBD1. The CDR3 extends over 14 amino acids. Germline-derived CDR1 and CDR2 are SGHRS and YFSETQ. V trimming: 4 bases; J trimming: 2 bases; junction bases outside the gene matches: 5. CDR3 in DNA: TGCGCCAGCAGCCCCAGAGGGGGCAACACTGAAGCTTTCTTT. It encodes CASSPRGGNTEAFF.

A single count supports this clone. This sequence joins TRBV11-2 and TRBJ2-5, with D unresolved. The CDR3 extends over 13 amino acids. Germline CDR1 and CDR2: SGHAT and FQNNGV. Trimming left V 2 bases short and J 11 bases short, with 15 bases between. For the CDR3, the DNA is TGTGCCAGCAGCTTACGGCGGTACGCGGAACAGTACTTC. It is translated as CASSLRRYAEQYF.